This T cell receptor (beta chain) was sequenced during a study of blood T cells in healthy people across ages. This clonotype has more than one count but fewer than ten. As yet, its antigen is unknown. PBMCs were isolated at a quantity of at least 6.5 million per sample. A second about 6 to 12 cycle PCR used barcoded and J-beta primers. TCRdb reanalysed the 5' RACE reads using MiXCR and keeps one entry per CDR3 protein. Altogether more than 650,000 distinct CDR3 sequences are present, about a fifth being singletons, with the ten largest covering around a fifth. Findings and limits, study-wide: Strongly correlated with naive T cell percentage was TCR beta diversity.

The material sequenced was blood. The TCR was taken from a man between 65 and 85 years old in good health.

The CDR3 nucleotides read TGTGCCAGCAGCGAATGGGCTAGCGGGGGGTCTGATACGCAGTATTTT. Its translation: CASSEWASGGSDTQYF. The chain links TRBV27 to TRBJ2-3, with 11 bases lining up with TRBD2. The V gene end was trimmed by 6 bases and the J gene end by 6 bases; junction bases not matched to a gene: 11. Per the germline V gene, CDR1 is MNHEY and CDR2 is SMNVEV (reference sequence). The CDR3 loop spans 16 amino acids.